A selection of T cell receptor beta chains follows, all from one sample in a study of control samples from healthy donors and cancer patients. TCRdb keeps only in-frame clones here, not all; method: immunoSEQ multiplex PCR. Of about 93,000 clones in the sample, roughly nine tenths are singletons; the top ten hold about 15%. The sequencing input was blood. These receptors were collected from a woman aged 70 to 79 in good health. Each CDR3 is given with its conserved first and last residue. Fields, in order: J gene, clone size, D gene, V gene, CDR3 DNA, CDR3 protein. A D gene is named only where the DNA matches it firmly. Rows give clone size only sometimes, using once, few, many, or a class for an expanded clone.

TRBJ1-6,.,TRBD1,TRBV11-2,TGTGCCAGCAGGCGAACAGGGGCCGATTCACCCCTCCACTTT,CASRRTGADSPLHF
TRBJ1-3,once,.,TRBV3-1/TRBV3-2,TGTGCCAGCAGCCAAGGCTCATACTCTGGAAACACCATATATTTT,CASSQGSYSGNTIYF
TRBJ2-7,once,.,TRBV5-6,TGTGCCAGCAGCCCAGGGGCTACCTACGAGCAGTACTTC,CASSPGATYEQYF
TRBJ2-1,.,TRBD1,TRBV19,TGTGCCAGTAGTATAGAAGGGACAGCTCCCTCAGGGGAGCAGTTCTTC,CASSIEGTAPSGEQFF
TRBJ1-1,.,.,TRBV3-1/TRBV3-2,TGTGCCAGCAGCCTAGGGACGGCGGAATTGAACACTGAAGCTTTCTTT,CASSLGTAELNTEAFF
TRBJ1-1,.,TRBD1,TRBV6-5,TGTGCCAGCAGTTACCGTGGGACAGGGCCGAACACTGAAGCTTTCTTT,CASSYRGTGPNTEAFF
TRBJ2-3,.,.,TRBV9,TGTGCCAGCAGCGTACATAGTCTGAGAACAGATACGCAGTATTTT,CASSVHSLRTDTQYF
TRBJ1-1,.,TRBD1,TRBV18,TGTGCCAGCTCCCAGGCGGACAGGGGAAACACTGAAGCTTTCTTT,CASSQADRGNTEAFF
TRBJ2-1,few,.,TRBV19,TGTGCCAGTAGCGACGATCCCGCGGACAATGAGCAGTTCTTC,CASSDDPADNEQFF
TRBJ1-2,.,.,TRBV6-5,TGTGCCAGCAGTAACCCTAGGGGCGCTGGCTACACCTTC,CASSNPRGAGYTF
TRBJ2-5,.,TRBD2,TRBV4-3,TGCGCCAGCAGCCGGGGGACTAGCGGGGGAGAGACCCAGTACTTC,CASSRGTSGGETQYF
TRBJ2-7,.,.,TRBV5-1,TGCGCCAGCAGCCGGTCCGGGACCCTCGGCGAGCAGTACTTC,CASSRSGTLGEQYF
TRBJ2-7,.,TRBD2,TRBV5-1,TGCGCCAGCAGCTTGGGACTAGCGGGAGGGCCGGGGTACGAGCAGTACTTC,CASSLGLAGGPGYEQYF
TRBJ2-1,.,.,TRBV5-1,TGCGCCAGCCGGACAGCCGAAGCCTCCTACAATGAGCAGTTCTTC,CASRTAEASYNEQFF